This entry features one TCR beta chain sequence. This clonotype was detected many times. Its target antigen remains unknown. No much larger clonotype is one base removed from it; base qualities were not supplied. Taken from the germline V gene (reference sequence), the CDR1 and CDR2 loops are MNHNY and SVGAGI. V ends up 0 bases short and J 3 bases short, with an unmatched junction base count of 7. The CDR3 covers 17 residues, taking in both the cysteine and the phenylalanine. Just CDR3 DNA is preserved here, 51 bases in frame from base 1. The library relied on 5' RACE. The data were produced on a NextSeq 500. The TCR library protocol attached a unique molecular identifier to each TCR cDNA molecule to allow correction of PCR and sequencing errors. As for the authors' bioinformatics: Decombinator tools were used for TCR identification, UMI-based error correction and CDR3 extraction. Expanded TCRs were defined as those above a frequency of 2 per 1,000, corresponding to the top 1% of the tumor frequency distribution. Each repertoire was subsampled 100 times to 5,000 TCRs, after which Renyi diversity was computed with the R vegan package. To build CDR3 similarity networks, amino acid triplet string-kernel similarity was used, and CDR3s were connected when their pairwise similarity was above 0.82. TCRdb reprocessing: public reads trimmed at Q25 with fastp, clones called with MiXCR, in-frame beta chains kept. Rows are combined by CDR3 protein, so each entry shows the most common genes and DNA. The V and J calls were not made by the authors but by TCRdb's processing. The sample data list some 11,000 distinct CDR3 sequences, and 6.2% of these were observed just once. Of the sample, 9% to 12% is held by the ten largest clones.

The label giving this sample's time point can be read as: sample taken at primary tumor resection. Whole RNA extracted from tumor and nontumor lung tissue, or from cryopreserved PBMC samples, was used for TCR sequencing without cell sorting. Samples were obtained from 70 to 85 patients with early-stage, untreated non-small cell lung cancer from the lung TRACERx cohort. A patient was chosen for TCR sequencing only when enough RNA was available from at least two tumor regions. Tumor and adjacent nontumor lung specimens were reviewed by a lung pathologist before selection. The data were obtained in a study of spatial heterogeneity in lung cancer (dated by TCRdb to the late 2010s). Background for the entire study: Beta-chain transcripts were consistently detected in greater numbers than alpha-chain transcripts, which likely reflected higher beta-chain transcript abundance. In the raw uncorrected reads, each unique combination of TCR and UMI appeared more than ten times on average. In non-small cell lung cancer, the study quantitatively compared TCR alpha and beta repertoires across several tumor regions, matched nontumor lung, and blood. Nonsynonymous mutation counts, determined by whole-exome sequencing of tumor tissue, were related to TCR repertoire features. At surgery, hundreds of tumor regions, 64 matched nontumor lung samples and about 56 PBMC samples were TCR-sequenced for both alpha and beta chains.

General findings and caveats noted by the study authors: Confirming at a functional level the hypothesis that regional TCRs recognize regional mutations was considered to require additional single-cell paired TCR alpha and beta sequencing.

The rearrangement joined TRBV6-6 to TRBJ2-7; 11 junctional bases match TRBD2. The TCR comes from a male donor with early-stage non-small cell lung cancer. Sequenced material: normal lung tissue next to the tumor, taken at surgery. CDR3 sequence: CASSYSNLLAGVYEQYF. DNA sequence: TGTGCCAGCAGTTACTCGAACTTACTAGCGGGAGTCTACGAGCAGTACTTC.